This T cell receptor (beta chain) appears in the sequencing data of a study of cytomegalovirus exposure and HLA in healthy donors. Note on this clone: Its antigen remains unidentified.

Use of 60 Vbeta and 13 Jbeta primers characterized the PCR. Study processing details: Unique TCR beta chains numbered around 75 million in a later analysis, with roughly 11 million shared. Here immunoSEQ multiplex PCR was the method, and the copy in TCRdb shows in-frame clones only, minus some. That table gives V, J and clone size, and the DNA gave D and trimming. The table includes some 130,000 clones, roughly three quarters detected once. Trimming removed 0 bases from V and 5 bases from J; junction bases left unmatched: 6. The CDR3 has 16 amino acids. Germline CDR1 is SGDLS and CDR2 is YYNGEE. Regarding the study as a whole: Many donors shared some public TCRs, even though most TCR sequences were rare. Across donors, sequencing depth was assumed by presence/absence analyses to be roughly uniform. TCR beta V- and J-gene trimming, according to a later analysis, was linked to a missense DCLRE1C variant.

The source is a man younger than 30 in good health and CMV-seronegative. The chain has TRBV9 and TRBJ2-5; 11 bases map to TRBD2. The sequenced sample was PBMCs. The CDR3 reads CASSVAPTSGKETQYF. The CDR3 coding sequence is TGTGCCAGCAGCGTAGCCCCGACTAGCGGGAAGGAGACCCAGTACTTC.